One sample yielded the 5 T cell receptor beta chains listed below, sequenced in a study of identical twins. TCRdb processed the 5' RACE reads anew with MiXCR; each CDR3 protein has one entry. Found here are 400,000 to 650,000 distinct CDR3 sequences, 22% of them singletons; the top ten hold approximately 0.95%. This same sample was also taken into another study, of T cells expressing NK-cell markers.

The sample was CD4+ T cells sorted from blood. These receptor sequences come from a woman between 18 and 29 years old in good health.

This clonotype was counted between two and nine times. The chain is built from TRBV30 and TRBJ2-1, with 9 bases matching TRBD1. CDR3 length: 13 amino acids. The trim removed 1 base at V and 7 bases at J, leaving 2 bases unmatched. The germline V gene encodes CDR1 GTSNPN and CDR2 SVGIG (reference sequence). In nucleotides, the CDR3 is TGTGCCTGGAGTGCGGACAGGGGTAATGAGCAGTTCTTC. Translating it yields CAWSADRGNEQFF.

In its sample, this clonotype was seen many times. The rearrangement uses TRBV9 and TRBJ2-7, with unresolved D. The CDR3 sequence is 13 residues long. Trimming took 0 bases from V and 6 from J, leaving 10 bases between them. Germline-derived CDR1 and CDR2 are SGDLS and YYNGEE. CDR3 amino acids: CASSVDVRSEQYF. CDR3 DNA sequence: TGTGCCAGCAGCGTAGATGTCAGGTCCGAGCAGTACTTC. The full variable domain, in which reference TRBV9 and TRBJ2-7 provide the parts outside the CDR3, is DSGVTQTPKHLITATGQRVTLRCSPRSGDLSVYWYQQSLDQGLQFLIQYYNGEERAKGNILERFSAQQFPDLHSELNLSSLELGDSALYFCASSVDVRSEQYFGPGTRLTVT.

V and J are TRBV20-1 and TRBJ1-1; 8 bases line up with TRBD1. The CDR3 contains 12 residues. CDR1 and CDR2 (germline): DFQATT, SNEGSKA (reference sequence). V was clipped by 4 bases and J by 3 bases; unmatched bases: 1. CDR3 nucleotides: TGCAGTGCTACAGGGGGCTACACTGAAGCTTTCTTT. Translating gives CSATGGYTEAFF.

The CDR3 DNA is TGCAGTGCTAGGGCTAGCTCCTACAATGAGCAGTTCTTC. Its translation is CSARASSYNEQFF. The chain combines TRBV20-1 with TRBJ2-1; D is uncertain. The CDR3 covers 13 residues. V gave up 3 bases and J gave up 0 bases, with 6 bases separating them. Germline V gene lookup returns CDR1 DFQATT and CDR2 SNEGSKA (reference sequence).

The J gene is TRBJ2-5, the V gene TRBV5-6, with a tentative D call TRBD2 (5 bases). Looked up from germline, CDR1 is SGHDT and CDR2 is YYEEEE. The ends were cut back, 2 bases at V and 3 bases at J, with 17 bases in the middle. CDR3 length: 16 residues. The CDR3 reads CASSFPGSFPKETQYF. Here the CDR3 DNA reads TGTGCCAGCAGCTTTCCGGGGAGTTTCCCCAAAGAGACCCAGTACTTC.